One and the same sample provided the 8 T cell receptor beta chains below, sequenced in a study of cytomegalovirus exposure and HLA in healthy donors. The table came from immunoSEQ multiplex PCR; TCRdb's copy has only in-frame clones and leaves some out. The sample consists of some 230,000 clones, around 90% of them appearing once. The sequenced material came from PBMCs. Receptors originate from a woman aged 18-29 years in good health and CMV-seronegative.

In its sample, this clone was seen once. The sample holds other DNA sequences that translate to the same CDR3. The V call is TRBV5-4, the J call TRBJ1-1; TRBD1 might be the D (6 bases). The CDR3 spans 14 residues. The V and J ends lost 4 bases and 1 base respectively, with 11 bases between them. The germline CDR1 and CDR2 sequences are SGHNT and YYREEE (reference sequence). In nucleotides, the CDR3 is TGTGCCAGCAGCCGCGGACAGACGAACACTGAAGCTTTCTTT. Amino acid sequence: CASSRGQTNTEAFF.

The CDR3 is CASASAGRVTEAFF. DNA for the CDR3: TGTGCTAGTGCTAGCGCCGGTCGGGTCACTGAAGCTTTCTTT. V gene TRBV12-5 combines with J gene TRBJ1-1; D is ambiguous. Trimming left V 7 bases short and J 4 bases short, with 16 bases between. CDR1 is LGHNT, CDR2 FRNRAP, per germline. CDR3 size: 14 residues.

The chain recombines TRBV6-1 with TRBJ2-1, with D possibly TRBD1 on 5 matching bases. This CDR3 has 13 amino acids. The V end lost 10 bases, the J end lost 4 bases, and 14 bases lay between the germline ends. In germline, CDR1 is MNHNS, CDR2 SASEGT. The CDR3 region has the DNA TGTGCCACAAAGAAAGACAGTTACAATGAGCAGTTCTTC. Translation gives CATKKDSYNEQFF.

The J gene is TRBJ1-2, the V gene TRBV7-9; no definite D call. This CDR3 region has 11 residues. Germline CDR1 and CDR2: SEHNR and FQNEAQ (reference sequence). Trimming cost V 7 bases and J 4 bases, with 7 bases left between them. CDR3 protein: CASTASYGYTF. CDR3 nucleotide sequence: TGTGCCAGCACAGCGAGCTATGGCTACACCTTC.

This chain links TRBV2 with TRBJ2-7; D is unresolved. Germline CDR1 and CDR2: SNHLY and FYNNEI. V lost 8 bases, J lost 2 bases, and 16 bases lay in between. The CDR3 is 14 residues long. CDR3 coding DNA: TGTGCCAGCGTCTTGCTACGCCTTACCTACGAGCAGTACTTC. Protein: CASVLLRLTYEQYF.

The J gene is TRBJ2-3, the V gene TRBV5-8; 9 positions agree with TRBD1. This CDR3 is 14 amino acids long. Germline V gene sequence: CDR1 SGHTS, CDR2 YDEGEE. The J segment lost 6 bases and the V segment lost 3 bases, leaving 5 bases of the junction unmatched. The CDR3 nucleotides are TGTGCCAGCAGCTCCGGGACAGGGTTGGATACGCAGTATTTT. It is translated as CASSSGTGLDTQYF.

V gene TRBV5-1 combines with J gene TRBJ1-1; 9 bases match TRBD1. CDR1 and CDR2 from the germline V gene are SGHRS and YFSETQ. This CDR3 has 16 residues. Losses at the gene ends were 0 bases for V and 10 bases for J; bases not matched to a gene: 13. CDR3 sequence reads: CASSLVGQGQGARAFF. CDR3 nucleotide sequence: TGCGCCAGCAGCTTGGTAGGCCAGGGACAGGGTGCTCGAGCTTTCTTT.

The gene calls are TRBV6-6 and TRBJ2-7; TRBD2 might be the D (5 bases). V was trimmed by 4 bases and J by 9 bases, leaving 10 bases between them. The CDR3 runs 11 residues. Germline V gene sequence: CDR1 MNHNY, CDR2 SVGAGI (reference sequence). DNA for the CDR3: TGTGCCAGCAGTTCCATTGCGGGGCAGTACTTC. Amino acid sequence: CASSSIAGQYF.